These T cell receptor beta chains were read from a single sample in a study of HIV-infected patients and healthy controls. MiXCR was run by TCRdb on the 5' RACE reads, yielding one entry per CDR3 protein. The sample has roughly 18,000 distinct CDR3 sequences; roughly 9.1% are singletons. The specimen was blood. Receptors were obtained from an adult in good health. The conserved cysteine and the conserved F or W are not part of the CDR3 here. The D gene is left open where the match is weak.

NA,TRBJ1-4,TRBV25-1,ASRGAGAGPNEKLF
NA,TRBJ2-3,TRBV4-2,ASSQTGAGDTQY
NA,TRBJ2-2,TRBV7-6,ASSPTERLTGELF
NA,TRBJ1-1,TRBV10-2,ASSAQGGNTEAF
NA,TRBJ1-1,TRBV20-1,SAKDAGGTEAF
TRBD1,TRBJ2-3,TRBV28,ASSLRWTGPPGDTQY
NA,TRBJ2-5,TRBV5-4,ASSLRVLSTETQY
TRBD2,TRBJ2-5,TRBV5-4,ASSLTSGIETQY
NA,TRBJ1-1,TRBV3-1,ASSQVAVMNTEAF
NA,TRBJ2-3,TRBV4-3,ASSHNGDTQY
TRBD1,TRBJ1-1,TRBV3-1,ASSQDLVQGAAF
NA,TRBJ2-3,TRBV20-1,SARDSTLVDTQY
NA,TRBJ2-1,TRBV20-1,SARSEGQHEQF
TRBD1,TRBJ1-2,TRBV7-9,ASSLVPGQGARGYT
TRBD2,TRBJ2-7,TRBV28,ASFSGPGYEQY
NA,TRBJ2-7,TRBV2,ASSVVWDEQY
TRBD1,TRBJ1-2,TRBV6-5,ASSYSGQGAGYGYT
NA,TRBJ1-1,TRBV7-2,ASSLELGGPNTEAF
NA,TRBJ2-5,TRBV29-1,SVEERLQETQY
NA,TRBJ1-1,TRBV18,ASSRGGGGQGSHEAF
TRBD1,TRBJ2-7,TRBV10-3,EISEGTGMYEQY
NA,TRBJ2-7,TRBV6-5,ASSSASFGPGREQY
NA,TRBJ2-3,TRBV11-2,ASSPWTASTDTQY